The 17 T cell receptor beta chains listed next were all sequenced from one sample in a study of T cell responses to AZD1222 COVID-19 vaccine. This table comes from immunoSEQ multiplex PCR, and its TCRdb copy is limited to in-frame clones, with some not included. The table includes more than 150,000 clones, 75% to 90% detected once. The specimen comprised peripheral blood, sampled on day 0 of AZD1222 vaccination. These receptors originate from an adult in good health.

V is TRBV20-1 and J is TRBJ1-5; 8 positions agree with TRBD1. J was trimmed by 14 bases and V by 3 bases; bases with no gene match: 15. Germline V CDR1 and CDR2: DFQATT, SNEGSKA (reference sequence). The CDR3 is made up of 14 amino acids. The CDR3 DNA reads as TGCAGTGCTAGTGATCCAGGGGGCACACTCCAAGAGCATTTT. Its protein is CSASDPGGTLQEHF.

V is TRBV7-8 and J is TRBJ1-5, with D hard to call. The CDR3 is made up of 13 amino acids. Trimming cost V 6 bases and J 0 bases, with 6 bases left between them. CDR1 and CDR2 (germline): SGHVS, FQNEAQ. The CDR3 nucleotides read TGTGCCAGCAGTACCGATAGCAATCAGCCCCAGCATTTT. Translated: CASSTDSNQPQHF.

This clone was picked up one time. The rearrangement links TRBV6-2 or TRBV6-3 to TRBJ2-7; D may be TRBD2 (7 bases). This CDR3 is 15 amino acids long. With 5 bases removed from V and 3 bases from J, the gap between germline ends came to 17 bases. Per germline, CDR1 MNHEY and CDR2 SVGEGT. The CDR3 loop is CASSTMGGGRYEQYF. CDR3 in DNA: TGTGCCAGCAGTACCATGGGGGGGGGCCGCTACGAGCAGTACTTC.

As for this clone: Other DNA sequences in the sample encode the same CDR3. This chain joins TRBV5-1 and TRBJ2-1; 14 bases line up with TRBD2. Trimming removed 4 bases from V and 4 bases from J; junction bases left unmatched: 4. Germline loops: CDR1 SGHRS, CDR2 YFSETQ. The CDR3 loop spans 16 amino acids. The CDR3, as DNA: TGCGCCAGCAGCCCCGGGACTAGCGGGGGATACAATGAGCAGTTCTTC. This translates into CASSPGTSGGYNEQFF.

This chain connects TRBV5-1 to TRBJ2-7; a weak D match, TRBD1 (7 bases). The CDR3 contains 14 residues. CDR1 is SGHRS and CDR2 is YFSETQ in the germline V gene. V dropped 4 bases and J dropped 4 bases, with 15 bases sitting between them. CDR3: CASSPGSGGYEQYF. The DNA of the CDR3 is TGCGCCAGCAGCCCCGGGTCAGGGGGGTACGAGCAGTACTTC.

This chain joins TRBV29-1 and TRBJ1-1; D is uncertain. The CDR3 loop spans 14 amino acids. CDR1 is SQVTM, CDR2 ANQGSEA, per germline. V was pared by 0 bases and J by 5 bases, with 13 bases between. The CDR3 DNA is TGCAGCGTTGAAGATCCGGGAGCGTGGACTGAAGCTTTCTTT. Amino acids: CSVEDPGAWTEAFF.

The rearrangement uses TRBV6-4 and TRBJ1-5, with D possibly matching TRBD1 (5 bases). The CDR3 consists of 14 residues. CDR1 and CDR2 from the germline V gene are MRHNA and SNTAGT. The V end lost 4 bases, the J end lost 2 bases, and 9 bases lay between the germline ends. The CDR3 DNA is TGTGCCAGCAGTGGGGACTACGGCAATCAGCCCCAGCATTTT. This sequence encodes CASSGDYGNQPQHF.

This chain connects TRBV6-2 or TRBV6-3 to TRBJ2-3, with a possible D match to TRBD1 (6 bases). V was trimmed by 6 bases and J by 6 bases, leaving 13 bases between them. CDR3 length: 13 amino acids. Germline V gene lookup returns CDR1 MNHEY and CDR2 SVGEGT. For the CDR3, the DNA is TGTGCCAGCAGCAAGCAGGGGACGGATACGCAGTATTTT. It specifies CASSKQGTDTQYF.

The chain employs TRBV27 and TRBJ2-7; D is undetermined. V lost 6 bases and J lost 0, with 9 bases in between. This CDR3 has 13 amino acids. Germline CDR1 is MNHEY and CDR2 is SMNVEV (reference sequence). In DNA, the CDR3 is TGTGCCAGCAGAGTTACAAACTCCTACGAGCAGTACTTC. Translation: CASRVTNSYEQYF.

Comments on this clone: Other DNA sequences from this sample encode an identical CDR3 as well. The chain joins TRBV5-1 to TRBJ2-2; weak D call: TRBD1 (5 bases). The CDR3 has 14 residues. V lost 3 bases and J lost 6, with 12 bases in between. The V gene's germline CDR1 is SGHRS and CDR2 YFSETQ. CDR3 sequence reads: CASSYQQGSGELFF. CDR3 DNA sequence: TGCGCCAGCAGCTACCAGCAGGGTTCCGGGGAGCTGTTTTTT.

The chain joins TRBV3-1 (or the pseudogene TRBV3-2) to TRBJ2-2; unclear D gene. CDR1 LGHDT and CDR2 YNNKEL come from the germline V gene (reference sequence). The CDR3 length is 11 residues. V was pared by 6 bases and J by 3 bases, with 2 bases between. The CDR3 protein is CASRHTGELFF. The CDR3 DNA is TGTGCCAGCAGACACACCGGGGAGCTGTTTTTT.

This chain links TRBV5-1 with TRBJ2-2; 7 bases line up with TRBD2. The V and J ends lost 1 base and 0 bases, in that order; junction bases with no gene match: 6. Germline V gene data show CDR1 as SGHRS and CDR2 as YFSETQ. This CDR3 is built from 17 residues. The CDR3 DNA reads TGCGCCAGCAGCTTGACCAGCGGGACCGCGAACACCGGGGAGCTGTTTTTT. Translating it yields CASSLTSGTANTGELFF.

CDR3 sequence: CAWTGQGRANYGYTF. The CDR3, as DNA: TGTGCCTGGACAGGTCAGGGCCGCGCTAACTATGGCTACACCTTC. The chain has TRBV30 and TRBJ1-2; D might be TRBD1 (5 bases). The V gene lost 4 bases and the J gene lost 0 bases, with 15 bases spanning the gap. The CDR3 totals 15 residues. Germline CDR1 reads GTSNPN; CDR2 reads SVGIG (reference sequence).

The rearrangement uses TRBV5-1 and TRBJ2-5; TRBD2 matches 8 bases. V dropped 4 bases and J dropped 5; count of bases not matched to a gene: 16. The CDR3 is 17 residues long. Per germline, CDR1 SGHRS and CDR2 YFSETQ. CDR3 sequence (DNA): TGCGCCAGCAGCCTTGCACCGCCGGGACTAGGGGTTGAGACCCAGTACTTC. This codes for CASSLAPPGLGVETQYF.

The chain is built from TRBV2 and TRBJ1-4; unclear D gene. V shed 11 bases and J shed 8 bases, with 12 bases lying between them. This CDR3 is built from 11 residues. Germline CDR1 and CDR2: SNHLY and FYNNEI. The CDR3 bases are TGTGCCCAAAGTAGAAGCGAAAAACTGTTTTTT. This translates into CAQSRSEKLFF.

The chain recombines TRBV28 with TRBJ1-5, with D hard to call. The CDR3 loop spans 14 amino acids. Germline V lookup: CDR1 MDHEN, CDR2 SYDVKM. Trimming took 3 bases from V and 5 from J, leaving 11 bases between them. CDR3 DNA: TGTGCCAGCAGTTTGCGGGTCGATTATCAGCCCCAGCATTTT. This gives the protein CASSLRVDYQPQHF.

The J gene is TRBJ2-7, the V gene TRBV5-6; 7 bases line up with TRBD2. The V segment lost 1 base and the J segment 1 base; nucleotides outside the gene matches: 8. The CDR3 spans 16 residues. From germline, CDR1 is SGHDT and CDR2 YYEEEE. The CDR3: CASSLFGGSVSYEQYF. In nucleotides, the CDR3 is TGTGCCAGCAGCTTGTTCGGCGGGAGTGTGTCCTACGAGCAGTACTTC.